The 7 T cell receptor beta chains in this list originate from one sample, sequenced in a study of blood T cell repertoires in COVID-19. Profiling relied on immunoSEQ multiplex PCR, and the TCRdb table lists in-frame clones only, not all of them. The table has roughly 63,000 clones, more than 70% seen once. Sequences were obtained from peripheral blood. These receptors originate from a woman in her forties or fifties with active or convalescent COVID-19.

CDR3 bases: TGTGCCAGCTCACCTACAGATAACTATGGCTACACCTTC. As protein: CASSPTDNYGYTF. The V call is TRBV18, the J call TRBJ1-2; D gene ambiguous. Looked up from germline, CDR1 is KGHSH and CDR2 is LQKENI. V was clipped by 3 bases and J by 1 base, with 6 bases between them. This CDR3 has 13 residues.

Only one count was recorded for this clone. CDR3 sequence (DNA): TGTGCCAGCAGCTTGAAGAGTTACACAGATACGCAGTATTTT. This sequence encodes CASSLKSYTDTQYF. The chain recombines TRBV7-9 with TRBJ2-3; D not certain. Trimming pared 3 bases from V and 2 bases from J, leaving 9 bases between. Germline lookup yields CDR1 SEHNR and CDR2 FQNEAQ (reference sequence). The CDR3 extends over 14 amino acids.

This chain joins TRBV27 and TRBJ1-2; weak D call: TRBD1 (6 bases). The germline CDR1 and CDR2 sequences are MNHEY and SMNVEV (reference sequence). Trimming pared 5 bases from V and 6 bases from J, leaving 31 bases between. The CDR3 runs 19 residues. CDR3 in DNA: TGTGCCAGCAGTCCGCCCGGGGTTCGCCAGGGGAAAGACAGAAATGGCTACACCTTC. It encodes CASSPPGVRQGKDRNGYTF.

The chain joins TRBV10-1 to TRBJ2-1; 9 nucleotides agree with TRBD2. With V trimmed by 3 bases and J by 2 bases, 2 bases remained unmatched. Germline-derived CDR1 and CDR2 are WNHNN and SYGVQD (reference sequence). CDR3 length: 15 residues. The CDR3 sequence is CASSDSGRPYNEQFF. CDR3 in DNA: TGCGCCAGCAGTGATAGCGGGAGACCCTACAATGAGCAGTTCTTC.

V gene TRBV29-1 combines with J gene TRBJ1-1, with D possibly being TRBD1 (6 bases). The germline gives CDR1 SQVTM, CDR2 ANQGSEA. The V gene lost 2 bases and the J gene lost 1 base, with 8 bases spanning the gap. This CDR3 spans 13 amino acids. In DNA, the CDR3 is TGCAGCGTTGAATACAGGGAGAACACTGAAGCTTTCTTT. Its protein is CSVEYRENTEAFF.

This chain uses TRBV7-6 with TRBJ2-1, with 7 bases aligning to TRBD1. CDR3 length equals 16 residues. Per the germline V gene, CDR1 is SGHVS and CDR2 is FNYEAQ. The junction had 14 bases not matched to a gene; V was cut back by 5 bases and J by 7 bases. CDR3 amino acids: CASSEGTAPARNEQFF. The CDR3, as DNA: TGTGCCAGCAGCGAGGGGACAGCCCCTGCAAGGAATGAGCAGTTCTTC.

V is TRBV9 and J is TRBJ1-1; D perhaps matches TRBD1 (6 bases). The germline V gene encodes CDR1 SGDLS and CDR2 YYNGEE. The CDR3 has 15 residues. V was pared by 0 bases and J by 6 bases, with 15 bases between. CDR3 in DNA: TGTGCCAGCAGCGTAGGTGGGGGCTTGGGTGCTGAAGCTTTCTTT. As protein: CASSVGGGLGAEAFF.